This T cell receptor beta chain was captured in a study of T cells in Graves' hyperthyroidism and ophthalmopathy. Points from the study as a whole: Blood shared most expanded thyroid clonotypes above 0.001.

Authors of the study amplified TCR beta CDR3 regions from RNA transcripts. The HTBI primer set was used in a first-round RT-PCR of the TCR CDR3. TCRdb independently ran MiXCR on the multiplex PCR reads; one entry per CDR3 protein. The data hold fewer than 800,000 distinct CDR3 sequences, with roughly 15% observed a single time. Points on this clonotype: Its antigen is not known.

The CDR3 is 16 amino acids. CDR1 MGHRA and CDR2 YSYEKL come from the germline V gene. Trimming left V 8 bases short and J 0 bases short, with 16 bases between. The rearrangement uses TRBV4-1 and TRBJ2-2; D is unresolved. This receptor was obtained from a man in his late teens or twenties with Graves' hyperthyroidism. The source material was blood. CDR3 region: CASHFGGGPNTGELFF. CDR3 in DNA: TGCGCCAGCCACTTCGGTGGCGGACCGAACACCGGGGAGCTGTTTTTT.